Reported below is one T cell receptor (beta chain). These data come from a study of T cell changes during pregnancy in multiple sclerosis. Germline V gene data show CDR1 as DFQATT and CDR2 as SNEGSKA (reference sequence). This CDR3 contains 9 residues. The ends were cut back, 5 bases at V and 7 bases at J, with 3 bases in the middle. Produced via immunoSEQ multiplex PCR; TCRdb's table is partial and in-frame only. The sample includes under 40,000 clones, 75% to 95% seen only once; the top ten take more than 0.3%. The specimen was CD4+ T cells from peripheral blood mononuclear cells, collected in the third trimester of pregnancy. The source of this sequence is a female donor in good health, enrolled as a control in a pregnancy study. The chain recombines TRBV20-1 with TRBJ2-1; D remains unclear. In DNA, the CDR3 is TGCAGTGCTCGGAATGAGCAGTTCTTC. It encodes CSARNEQFF.